Here is one T cell receptor beta chain with its context. TCRdb's copy holds only in-frame clones and misses some; the assay was immunoSEQ multiplex PCR. The profile shows 150,000 or so clones, roughly four fifths of them singletons. The data derive from a study of blood T cell repertoires in COVID-19. The CDR3 is 14 residues long. V lost 8 bases and J 0 bases, leaving 16 bases between the germline ends. CDR1 is SQVTM, CDR2 ANQGSEA, per germline. This sequence was found in a man over 45 who had recovered from COVID-19. V usage is TRBV29-1 and J usage is TRBJ1-1; D may be TRBD1 (6 bases). Sequencing was carried out using PBMCs or T cells enriched from blood (not recorded which). This CDR3 is CSLLGTLVNTEAFF. In nucleotides, the CDR3 is TGCAGCCTGCTCGGGACATTGGTGAACACTGAAGCTTTCTTT.